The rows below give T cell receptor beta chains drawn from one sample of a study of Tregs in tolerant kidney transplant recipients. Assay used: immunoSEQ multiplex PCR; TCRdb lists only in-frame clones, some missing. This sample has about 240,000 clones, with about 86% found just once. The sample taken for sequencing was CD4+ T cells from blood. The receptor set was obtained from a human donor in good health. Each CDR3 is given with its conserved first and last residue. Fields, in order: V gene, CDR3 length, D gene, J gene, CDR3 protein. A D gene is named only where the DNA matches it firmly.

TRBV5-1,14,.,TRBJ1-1,CASSRREENTEAFF
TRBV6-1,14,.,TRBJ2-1,CASSPSSSYNEQFF
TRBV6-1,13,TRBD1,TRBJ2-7,CASSDRASYEQYF
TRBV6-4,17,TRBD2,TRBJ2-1,CASRTPTSGRVGDEQFF
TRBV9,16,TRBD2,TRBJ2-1,CASSPGLAGGHNEQFF
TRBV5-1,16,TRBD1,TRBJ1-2,CASSSSAGTGNYGYTF
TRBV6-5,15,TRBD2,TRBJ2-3,CASSYSSGGAYTQYF
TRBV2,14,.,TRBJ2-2,CASSRGRGTGELFF
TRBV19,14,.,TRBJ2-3,CASSPRGAGDTQYF
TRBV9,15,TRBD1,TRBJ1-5,CASSAEDRVNQPQHF
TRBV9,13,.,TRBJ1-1,CASSVATETEAFF
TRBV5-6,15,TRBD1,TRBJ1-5,CASSLWTGTNQPQHF
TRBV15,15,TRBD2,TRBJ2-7,CATRATSGRAYEQYF
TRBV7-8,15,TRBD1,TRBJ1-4,CASRKRDSENEKLFF
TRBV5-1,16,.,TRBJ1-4,CASSLEQGGPNEKLFF
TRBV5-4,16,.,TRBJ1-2,CASSPPRGQGDYGYTF
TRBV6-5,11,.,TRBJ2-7,CASSQGLEQYF
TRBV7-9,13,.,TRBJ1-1,CASSLEAVSEAFF
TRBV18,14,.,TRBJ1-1,CASSITRDQAEAFF
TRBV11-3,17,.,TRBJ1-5,CASSHPRGREKNQPQHF
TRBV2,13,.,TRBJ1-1,CASSATVNTEAFF
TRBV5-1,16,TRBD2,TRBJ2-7,CASSLDLAGVNYEQYF
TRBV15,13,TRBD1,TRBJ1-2,CATSIGTGNGYTF
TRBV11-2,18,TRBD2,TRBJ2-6,CASSLGLAGEAGANVLTF
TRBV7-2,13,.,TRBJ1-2,CASSIQDNYGYTF
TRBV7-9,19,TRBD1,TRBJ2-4,CASSLWTGTNSLAKNIQYF
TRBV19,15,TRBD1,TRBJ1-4,CASSPGTGVNEKLFF
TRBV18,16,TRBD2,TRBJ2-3,CASSPYSSGSGDTQYF
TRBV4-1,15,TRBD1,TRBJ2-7,CASSESQGAKYEQYF
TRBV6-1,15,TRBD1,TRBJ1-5,CASSGQGASNQPQHF
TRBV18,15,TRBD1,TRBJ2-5,CASSPRTGFGETQYF
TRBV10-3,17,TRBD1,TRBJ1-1,CAISEGAGGNGNTEAFF
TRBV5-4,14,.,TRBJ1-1,CASSLYRWDTEAFF
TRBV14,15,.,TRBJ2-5,CASSQNTGNRETQYF
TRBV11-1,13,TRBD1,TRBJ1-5,CASSRTGDSAQHF
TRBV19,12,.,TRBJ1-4,CASSIRGEKLFF